The 29 T cell receptor beta chains below come from one sample, sequenced in a study of shared clonotypes between healthy human individuals. Sequencing used immunoSEQ multiplex PCR; TCRdb keeps in-frame clones, though not all of them. In the table there are over a million clones, around 78% of which are singletons. Sequenced: memory CD4+ T cells from PBMCs. This sample's subset: CD45RA-negative fraction. Source of these receptors: a man aged 18 to 30 in good health. Some clones in this sample may be carry-over from other donors' samples.

CDR3 region: CASSGRLAGGQDEQFF. CDR3 bases: TGTGCCAGCAGTGGACGACTAGCGGGAGGCCAGGATGAGCAGTTCTTC. The gene calls are TRBV6-1 and TRBJ2-1; 13 positions match TRBD2. This CDR3 is 16 amino acids long. J was trimmed by 8 bases and V by 4 bases; bases with no gene match: 8. Germline CDR1 MNHNS, CDR2 SASEGT.

The chain is built from TRBV11-3 and TRBJ2-7, with no clear D. The germline V gene encodes CDR1 SGHNT and CDR2 YENEEA. Deletions cut 6 bases from V and 3 bases from J, with 12 bases between. The CDR3 has 13 amino acids. CDR3 DNA: TGTGCCAGCAGTCTGGGTTTCGACTACGAGCAGTACTTC. It translates to CASSLGFDYEQYF.

This chain connects TRBV9 to TRBJ2-1, with TRBD2 as a possible D gene (6 bases). This CDR3 is built from 14 residues. Germline loops: CDR1 SGDLS, CDR2 YYNGEE. V shed 3 bases and J shed 7 bases, with 14 bases lying between them. CDR3 residues: CASSGRGYVNEQFF. CDR3 bases: TGTGCCAGCAGCGGGCGGGGCTACGTTAATGAGCAGTTCTTC.

The rearrangement joins TRBV5-1 to TRBJ1-2; TRBD1 matches 12 bases. Germline V CDR1 and CDR2: SGHRS, YFSETQ. J gave up 6 bases and V 6 bases, and 9 bases lay outside the gene matches. This CDR3 has 15 residues. This CDR3 reads CASKGQGAKGDGYTF. The CDR3, as DNA: TGCGCCAGCAAGGGACAGGGGGCGAAGGGAGATGGCTACACCTTC.

V usage is TRBV5-6 and J usage is TRBJ2-1, with D possibly matching TRBD1 (7 bases). The CDR3 is made up of 17 amino acids. CDR1 is SGHDT, CDR2 YYEEEE, per germline. V lost 4 bases and J lost 9, with 26 bases in between. The CDR3, as DNA: TGTGCCAGCAGCCATCCTACAGGGGCGGGGTACCCTAGTGAGCAGTTCTTC. Its protein product is CASSHPTGAGYPSEQFF.

The CDR3 protein is CASSEVVDTSYEQYF. The DNA of the CDR3 is TGTGCCAGCAGTGAAGTGGTAGACACCTCCTACGAGCAGTACTTC. The chain couples TRBV6-1 to TRBJ2-7; no firm D call. Germline V gives CDR1 MNHNS, CDR2 SASEGT. CDR3 length equals 15 residues. Trimming pared 1 base from V and 0 bases from J, leaving 10 bases between.

Details on this clone: Within the sample, other DNA sequences also encode this same CDR3. The V call is TRBV30, the J call TRBJ1-5; D call uncertain. The V and J ends lost 5 bases and 0 bases respectively, with 5 bases between them. The germline gives CDR1 GTSNPN, CDR2 SVGIG (reference sequence). The CDR3 extends over 12 amino acids. The CDR3 nucleotides are TGTGCCTGGTCTTATAGCAATCAGCCCCAGCATTTT. Translated, it gives CAWSYSNQPQHF.

The J gene is TRBJ2-6, the V gene TRBV28; D possibly matches TRBD1 or TRBD2 (5 bases each). CDR1 and CDR2 from the germline V gene are MDHEN and SYDVKM. This CDR3 spans 15 amino acids. The V gene lost 7 bases and the J gene lost 1 base, with 11 bases spanning the gap. DNA of the CDR3: TGTGCCAGCAATATGGGGGTATCTGGGGCCAACGTCCTGACTTTC. Protein product: CASNMGVSGANVLTF.

The V call is TRBV7-8, the J call TRBJ1-3; D may be TRBD1 (5 bases). From germline, CDR1 is SGHVS and CDR2 FQNEAQ. V lost 0 bases, J lost 0 bases, and 6 bases lay in between. This CDR3 has 15 amino acids. The CDR3: CASSLAGDSGNTIYF. The DNA of the CDR3 is TGTGCCAGCAGCTTAGCAGGGGACTCTGGAAACACCATATATTTT.

The rearrangement uses TRBV29-1 and TRBJ1-2; 7 bases match TRBD1. CDR1 and CDR2 (germline): SQVTM, ANQGSEA. J lost 4 bases, V lost 0 bases, and 8 bases had no gene match. The CDR3 length is 15 residues. This chain's CDR3 is CSVEDQDRLVYGYTF. The CDR3, as DNA: TGCAGCGTTGAAGACCAGGACAGGTTGGTCTATGGCTACACCTTC.

This clone has just a few counts. The germline gene is not matched at one end of the junction; a read error may be the cause. The chain couples TRBV7-6 to TRBJ2-1, with D perhaps assigned TRBD1 or TRBD2 (7 bases each). CDR3 length equals 12 residues. The germline gives CDR1 SGHVS, CDR2 FNYEAQ. This chain's CDR3 is CASSVPGGERFF. CDR3 nucleotide sequence: TGTGCCAGCAGCGTACCAGGGGGGGAGCGGTTCTTC.

V is TRBV5-1 and J is TRBJ1-2; TRBD1 matches at 8 bases. Germline lookup yields CDR1 SGHRS and CDR2 YFSETQ. Germline trimming cut 0 bases from V and 8 bases from J; bases unmatched to any gene: 9. This CDR3 has 15 residues. CDR3: CASSLDVRGLEGYTF. CDR3 nucleotides: TGCGCCAGCAGCTTGGACGTCAGGGGGCTCGAGGGCTACACCTTC.

This clone was picked up a small number of times. This chain links TRBV29-1 with TRBJ2-3; 8 nucleotides match TRBD1. Unmatched junction bases numbered 7, after V lost 4 bases and J lost 4 bases. Germline CDR1 and CDR2: SQVTM and ANQGSEA. The length of the CDR3 is 14 residues. In DNA form, the CDR3 reads TGCAGCGTTGGAGACAGGGGAAGAGCAGATACGCAGTATTTT. Protein sequence: CSVGDRGRADTQYF.

V usage is TRBV20-1 and J usage is TRBJ2-7; D may be TRBD2 (5 bases). The germline CDR1 and CDR2 sequences are DFQATT and SNEGSKA (reference sequence). This CDR3 is 11 amino acids long. The V end was cut by 7 bases, the J end by 0 bases, with 7 bases between. DNA of the CDR3: TGCAGTGTAGGGAGCTCCTACGAGCAGTACTTC. Protein product: CSVGSSYEQYF.

The chain couples TRBV7-9 to TRBJ2-5; D might be TRBD2 (5 bases). Germline CDR1 SEHNR, CDR2 FQNEAQ (reference sequence). The V end was cut by 5 bases, the J end by 7 bases, with 11 bases between. The length of the CDR3 is 12 residues. CDR3 sequence reads: CASSLDRGTQYF. Written as DNA, the CDR3 is TGTGCCAGCAGCCTGGACCGGGGGACCCAGTACTTC.

V is TRBV6-5 and J is TRBJ2-7; 8 bases align to TRBD1. Trimming removed 10 bases from V and 0 bases from J; junction bases left unmatched: 11. CDR3 length: 15 residues. CDR1 and CDR2 from the germline V gene are MNHEY and SVGAGI. The CDR3 nucleotides are TGTGCCACCCAAATGACAGGGGCTAGCTCCTACGAGCAGTACTTC. It encodes CATQMTGASSYEQYF.

The CDR3 here is CASSESGGPAHYGYTF. CDR3 DNA sequence: TGCGCCAGCAGTGAGTCCGGGGGACCGGCCCATTATGGCTACACCTTC. V gene TRBV10-2 combines with J gene TRBJ1-2, with D possibly matching TRBD1 (5 bases). V was shortened by 0 bases and J by 5 bases, with 16 bases between the two germline ends. The germline V gene encodes CDR1 WSHSY and CDR2 SAAADI. CDR3 size: 16 residues.

The chain recombines TRBV7-2 with TRBJ2-3; D assignment may be TRBD1 or TRBD2 (6 bases each). The CDR3 is 14 residues long. Germline V gene data show CDR1 as SGHTA and CDR2 as FQGNSA. Trimming took off 5 bases at V and 10 bases at J, with 19 bases between the two ends. The CDR3 region has the DNA TGTGCCAGCAGCCTAGGGGGGCCAATCATCCCGCAGTATTTT. It specifies CASSLGGPIIPQYF.

CDR3 DNA: TGTGCCAGCAGCCAACCGACAGGGGAAAAGACCCAGTACTTC. Translated: CASSQPTGEKTQYF. The chain recombines TRBV5-4 with TRBJ2-5; TRBD1 matches 8 bases. The CDR3 is made up of 14 amino acids. Per the germline V gene, CDR1 is SGHNT and CDR2 is YYREEE (reference sequence). V shed 4 bases and J 6 bases; nucleotides not matched to a gene: 8.

The rearrangement links TRBV14 to TRBJ1-3, with 7 bases identical to TRBD1. The CDR3 totals 15 residues. V lost 3 bases, J lost 1 base, and 3 bases stayed unmatched. The V gene's germline CDR1 is SGHDN and CDR2 FVKESK. The CDR3 loop is CASSQLQGSGNTIYF. The CDR3 nucleotides are TGTGCCAGCAGCCAGCTACAGGGGTCTGGAAACACCATATATTTT.

The rearrangement joins TRBV5-1 to TRBJ2-2; perhaps D is TRBD1 or TRBD2 (5 bases each). Germline CDR1 and CDR2: SGHRS and YFSETQ. The ends were cut back, 5 bases at V and 2 bases at J, with 16 bases in the middle. CDR3 length: 16 residues. The CDR3 sequence is CASSLDRGVNTGELFF. The CDR3 DNA reads as TGCGCCAGCAGTCTTGACAGAGGGGTAAACACCGGGGAGCTGTTTTTT. Filled out from reference TRBV5-1 and TRBJ2-2, the complete variable domain reads KAGVTQTPRYLIKTRGQQVTLSCSPISGHRSVSWYQQTPGQGLQFLFEYFSETQRNKGNFPGRFSGRQFSNSRSEMNVSTLELGDSALYLCASSLDRGVNTGELFFGEGSRLTVL.

The chain is built from TRBV5-1 and TRBJ2-7; D is unclear. In germline, CDR1 is SGHRS, CDR2 YFSETQ. Trimming left V 1 base short and J 0 bases short, with 8 bases between. The CDR3 is made up of 14 amino acids. The CDR3 bases are TGCGCCAGCAGCTTGAGGCTGAGCTCCTACGAGCAGTACTTC. It is translated as CASSLRLSSYEQYF.

The chain couples TRBV11-3 to TRBJ2-3, with D possibly TRBD2 on 5 matching bases. The CDR3 spans 15 residues. Trimming pared 3 bases from V and 6 bases from J, leaving 16 bases between. Germline loops: CDR1 SGHNT, CDR2 YENEEA. Written as DNA, the CDR3 is TGTGCCAGCAGCTTCGAGGACGGGAAAGGGGATACGCAGTATTTT. Translation gives CASSFEDGKGDTQYF.

This chain uses TRBV18 with TRBJ2-6; D might be TRBD2 (6 bases). Germline values: CDR1 KGHSH, CDR2 LQKENI. This CDR3 comprises 18 residues. The ends were cut back, 3 bases at V and 0 bases at J, with 15 bases in the middle. CDR3 sequence (DNA): TGTGCCAGCTCACCGCGGGACCAATGGAGCTCTGGGGCCAACGTCCTGACTTTC. It codes for CASSPRDQWSSGANVLTF.

The chain has TRBV5-1 and TRBJ1-1; no clear D. This CDR3 comprises 15 residues. CDR1 and CDR2 from the germline V gene are SGHRS and YFSETQ. Trimming removed 0 bases at V and 1 base at J, with 10 bases between. CDR3 DNA sequence: TGCGCCAGCAGCTTGGACAGAATAGGGAACACTGAAGCTTTCTTT. This codes for CASSLDRIGNTEAFF. The full variable domain, with the rest looked up from reference TRBV5-1 and TRBJ1-1, is KAGVTQTPRYLIKTRGQQVTLSCSPISGHRSVSWYQQTPGQGLQFLFEYFSETQRNKGNFPGRFSGRQFSNSRSEMNVSTLELGDSALYLCASSLDRIGNTEAFFGQGTRLTVV.

The chain uses TRBV18 and TRBJ2-7; 9 bases match TRBD1. This CDR3 spans 15 amino acids. In germline, CDR1 is KGHSH, CDR2 LQKENI. Trimming at V came to 4 bases and at J to 0 bases, leaving 4 bases not matched to a gene. Here the CDR3 reads CASSRGQGPSYEQYF. Written as DNA, the CDR3 is TGTGCCAGCTCACGAGGACAGGGGCCCTCCTACGAGCAGTACTTC.

V gene TRBV6-4 combines with J gene TRBJ2-7, with D possibly matching TRBD2 (5 bases). V shed 6 bases and J shed 0 bases, with 18 bases lying between them. The CDR3 extends over 16 amino acids. The germline gives CDR1 MRHNA, CDR2 SNTAGT. CDR3 in DNA: TGTGCCAGCAGATCCCTGCCGGTGAGGGTCTCCTACGAGCAGTACTTC. Translating gives CASRSLPVRVSYEQYF.

This sequence joins TRBV2 and TRBJ1-2; D gene unclear. The germline CDR1 and CDR2 sequences are SNHLY and FYNNEI. With 5 bases removed from V and 8 bases from J, the gap between germline ends came to 9 bases. This CDR3 contains 11 residues. CDR3 coding DNA: TGTGCCAGCAGTCGGGCGGGAGGCTACACCTTC. It is translated as CASSRAGGYTF.

The genes are TRBV2 and TRBJ1-4, with no clear D. Germline V gives CDR1 SNHLY, CDR2 FYNNEI. V shed 6 bases and J shed 4 bases, with 18 bases lying between them. CDR3 length: 16 residues. CDR3 DNA: TGTGCCAGCAGCCCTAGAGGTTTCGGCCTTAATGAAAAACTGTTTTTT. This translates into CASSPRGFGLNEKLFF.